These T cell receptor beta chains were read from a single sample in a study of T cell changes during pregnancy in multiple sclerosis. Assay: immunoSEQ multiplex PCR; the TCRdb copy retains only in-frame clones and omits some. The data show about 89,000 clones, around 94% seen once. This material consisted of peripheral blood, taken in the third trimester of pregnancy. The source is a female donor with multiple sclerosis, enrolled in a pregnancy study. Both conserved end residues are part of each CDR3. The D gene is left open where the match is weak. Clone size is not always given. Where it is, it says once, few, many or a class for expanded clones.

CDR3aa | CDR3nt | d_gene | abundance | j_gene | v_gene
CASSLFPRTEAFF | TGTGCCAGCAGTTTATTCCCGCGCACTGAAGCTTTCTTT | - | - | TRBJ1-1 | TRBV28
CASSQGSAYEQYF | TGCGCCAGCAGCCAAGGCAGTGCCTACGAGCAGTACTTC | - | - | TRBJ2-7 | TRBV4-1
CASSQGGPNTGELFF | TGTGCCAGCAGCCAAGGAGGCCCAAACACCGGGGAGCTGTTTTTT | - | few | TRBJ2-2 | TRBV4-2
CASSIGTSGIYEQYF | TGTGCCAGTAGTATTGGGACTAGCGGGATATACGAGCAGTACTTC | TRBD2 | - | TRBJ2-7 | TRBV19
CASSPLNQETQYF | TGTGCCAGCTCACCTCTAAACCAAGAGACCCAGTACTTC | - | - | TRBJ2-5 | TRBV18
CASSPEGTSGYNEQFF | TGTGCCAGCAGCCCGGAGGGGACTAGCGGATACAATGAGCAGTTCTTC | TRBD2 | - | TRBJ2-1 | TRBV11-3
CASTRGSPYEQYF | TGTGCCAGCACTAGGGGGAGTCCCTACGAGCAGTACTTC | - | - | TRBJ2-7 | TRBV13
CASSSGAYNEQFF | TGTGCCAGTAGTAGCGGGGCCTACAATGAGCAGTTCTTC | - | - | TRBJ2-1 | TRBV19
CASSLGVAGGPHNEQFF | TGCGCCAGCAGCCTGGGGGTAGCGGGAGGGCCCCACAATGAGCAGTTCTTC | TRBD2 | - | TRBJ2-1 | TRBV5-1
CASSLVAGQSYEQYF | TGTGCCAGCAGTTTGGTAGCGGGACAGTCCTACGAGCAGTACTTC | - | - | TRBJ2-7 | TRBV28
CSAARGTGGDHAFF | TGCAGCGCCGCGAGGGGGACAGGGGGTGACCATGCTTTCTTT | TRBD1 | - | TRBJ1-1 | TRBV29-1
CASSSGQDRSTDTQYF | TGTGCCAGCAGCTCCGGACAGGATCGGAGCACAGATACGCAGTATTTT | TRBD1 | - | TRBJ2-3 | TRBV5-6
CASSHEGVRNGYTF | TGTGCCAGCAGTCACGAGGGAGTTCGGAATGGCTACACCTTC | - | - | TRBJ1-2 | TRBV7-9
CASSQVDRTTEAFF | TGTGCCAGCAGCCAAGTGGACAGGACCACTGAAGCTTTCTTT | TRBD1 | few | TRBJ1-1 | TRBV4-2
CASSAGLDPETQYF | TGTGCCAGCAGCGCGGGACTAGATCCGGAGACCCAGTACTTC | TRBD2 | - | TRBJ2-5 | TRBV9
CATSRERDMGKKLFF | TGTGCCACCAGCAGAGAAAGGGACATGGGGAAAAAACTGTTTTTT | - | once | TRBJ1-4 | TRBV15
CASSSHMNTEAFF | TGTGCCAGCAGCTCGCACATGAACACTGAAGCTTTCTTT | - | - | TRBJ1-1 | TRBV7-3
CASSPTTSGNYEQYF | TGTGCCAGCTCACCTACGACTAGCGGAAATTACGAGCAGTACTTC | TRBD2 | - | TRBJ2-7 | TRBV18
CASRLEDRVNTGELFF | TGTGCCAGCAGATTAGAGGACAGGGTCAACACCGGGGAGCTGTTTTTT | TRBD1 | - | TRBJ2-2 | TRBV11-3
CASSRTAGLNTGELFF | TGTGCCAGCAGCCGCACGGCGGGACTTAACACCGGGGAGCTGTTTTTT | - | - | TRBJ2-2 | TRBV14
CASSQGSLAGGPGYQETQYF | TGCGCCAGCAGCCAAGGGAGCCTAGCGGGAGGGCCTGGGTACCAAGAGACCCAGTACTTC | TRBD2 | once | TRBJ2-5 | TRBV4-1
CASGRNYGYTF | TGTGCCAGCGGCAGAAACTATGGCTACACCTTC | - | - | TRBJ1-2 | TRBV27
CASSDSQGTKNIQYF | TGTGCCAGCAGTGACTCTCAGGGTACCAAAAACATTCAGTACTTC | - | - | TRBJ2-4 | TRBV2
CASSRSTSGSYTGELFF | TGTGCCAGCAGCCGGAGTACTAGCGGGAGCTACACCGGGGAGCTGTTTTTT | TRBD2 | - | TRBJ2-2 | TRBV7-9
CASSSGVPGPQHF | TGTGCCAGCAGCTCGGGGGTACCAGGGCCCCAGCATTTT | - | - | TRBJ1-5 | TRBV28
CASSLTPGQGASEQYF | TGCGCCAGCAGCTTGACGCCGGGACAGGGGGCAAGTGAGCAGTACTTC | TRBD1 | once | TRBJ2-7 | TRBV5-1
CASSQTGTGGTSTDTQYF | TGCGCCAGCAGCCAAACCGGGACAGGGGGGACTAGCACAGATACGCAGTATTTT | TRBD1 | once | TRBJ2-3 | TRBV4-1
CASRLKAGPHNEQFF | TGTGCCAGCCGGCTAAAAGCGGGACCCCACAATGAGCAGTTCTTC | TRBD2 | - | TRBJ2-1 | TRBV27
CASSLVQGVREQFF | TGTGCCAGCAGCTTAGTCCAGGGGGTACGGGAGCAGTTCTTC | TRBD1 | - | TRBJ2-1 | TRBV13
CASSLAAGGNQPQHF | TGTGCCAGCAGCTTAGCCGCAGGGGGCAATCAGCCCCAGCATTTT | - | - | TRBJ1-5 | TRBV11-2
CASSRGDRDTGDTQYF | TGTGCCAGCAGTCGTGGGGATCGGGATACGGGAGATACGCAGTATTTT | - | - | TRBJ2-3 | TRBV25-1
CASSSPMTGYQPQHF | TGTGCCAGTAGTTCCCCCATGACAGGTTATCAGCCCCAGCATTTT | - | - | TRBJ1-5 | TRBV19
CASSAEFEAFF | TGTGCCAGCAGTGCAGAATTTGAAGCTTTCTTT | - | - | TRBJ1-1 | TRBV25-1
CARQGSGNTIYF | TGCGCCAGACAGGGCTCTGGAAACACCATATATTTT | - | - | TRBJ1-3 | TRBV5-1
CASSPDRGAYEQYF | TGCGCCAGCAGCCCGGACAGGGGAGCATACGAGCAGTACTTC | TRBD1 | - | TRBJ2-7 | TRBV4-1
CASSLLGRSGNTIYF | TGTGCCAGCAGTTTATTGGGCCGCTCTGGAAACACCATATATTTT | - | - | TRBJ1-3 | TRBV28
CASSLRAGGELFF | TGCGCCAGCAGCCTTAGAGCGGGCGGGGAGCTGTTTTTT | - | - | TRBJ2-2 | TRBV5-1
CASSPRTGGTLNTEAFF | TGTGCCAGCTCACCACGGACAGGGGGGACCTTGAACACTGAAGCTTTCTTT | TRBD1 | - | TRBJ1-1 | TRBV18
CASSPDRVTNEKLFF | TGTGCCAGCTCTCCAGACAGGGTCACTAATGAAAAACTGTTTTTT | TRBD1 | - | TRBJ1-4 | TRBV18
CASSLAAGGPVNEQFF | TGTGCCAGCAGCTTGGCGGCGGGAGGCCCCGTCAATGAGCAGTTCTTC | TRBD2 | - | TRBJ2-1 | TRBV5-5
CASSGTGGNYGYTF | TGTGCCAGCAGTGGGACAGGGGGGAACTATGGCTACACCTTC | TRBD1 | - | TRBJ1-2 | TRBV2
CASSGTGGYGYTF | TGTGCCAGCAGCGGAACAGGGGGATATGGCTACACCTTC | TRBD1 | - | TRBJ1-2 | TRBV5-4
CAWAPQGTNEKLFF | TGTGCCTGGGCACCACAGGGAACTAATGAAAAACTGTTTTTT | - | - | TRBJ1-4 | TRBV30
CASSSSGTPTGTQYF | TGTGCCAGCAGCTCTTCCGGGACACCCACAGGGACCCAGTACTTC | - | once | TRBJ2-5 | TRBV5-6
CASSIRPTGRASRGTIYF | TGTGCCAGTAGTATACGACCCACAGGGCGGGCATCGAGAGGCACCATATATTTT | - | - | TRBJ1-3 | TRBV19
CSALSGYTF | TGCAGTGCATTGAGTGGCTACACCTTC | - | - | TRBJ1-2 | TRBV20-1
CASSDLTGNTEAFF | TGCGCCAGCAGTGACTTGACAGGGAACACTGAAGCTTTCTTT | - | - | TRBJ1-1 | TRBV10-2
CASQKTGGAPETQYF | TGTGCCAGTCAAAAAACAGGGGGCGCCCCGGAGACCCAGTACTTC | TRBD1 | - | TRBJ2-5 | TRBV6-5
CASREWGGGNQPQHF | TGTGCCAGTAGAGAATGGGGCGGCGGCAATCAGCCCCAGCATTTT | - | - | TRBJ1-5 | TRBV19
CATSRGLNNEQFF | TGTGCCACCAGCAGGGGCCTCAACAATGAGCAGTTCTTC | - | - | TRBJ2-1 | TRBV15
CASSARRGRMAEAFF | TGTGCCAGCAGCGCCCGCAGGGGGCGCATGGCTGAAGCTTTCTTT | TRBD1 | - | TRBJ1-1 | TRBV7-8
CASRTVYAGELFF | TGTGCCAGCAGGACAGTTTATGCCGGGGAGCTGTTTTTT | - | - | TRBJ2-2 | TRBV27
CASRDRVISYEQYF | TGTGCCAGCCGGGACAGGGTCATCTCCTACGAGCAGTACTTC | TRBD1 | - | TRBJ2-7 | TRBV28
CASSGTGTGHHEQYF | TGTGCCAGCAGCGGGACCGGGACAGGGCACCACGAGCAGTACTTC | TRBD1 | - | TRBJ2-7 | TRBV5-5
CASSLGRESDTQYF | TGTGCCAGCAGCTTAGGGCGGGAGTCAGATACGCAGTATTTT | TRBD2 | - | TRBJ2-3 | TRBV5-4
CASSLEVRNENYGYTF | TGTGCCAGCAGCTTGGAAGTGCGCAACGAGAACTATGGCTACACCTTC | - | - | TRBJ1-2 | TRBV5-4
CASSSPPSGRDYGELFF | TGTGCCAGCAGCTCCCCCCCCAGCGGGAGGGATTACGGGGAGCTGTTTTTT | TRBD2 | - | TRBJ2-2 | TRBV7-9
CASSRQSEAFF | TGTGCCAGCTCCCGACAGTCCGAAGCTTTCTTT | - | - | TRBJ1-1 | TRBV18
CASSGWGGRGETQYF | TGTGCCAGCAGTGGGTGGGGGGGCCGTGGGGAGACCCAGTACTTC | - | - | TRBJ2-5 | TRBV2